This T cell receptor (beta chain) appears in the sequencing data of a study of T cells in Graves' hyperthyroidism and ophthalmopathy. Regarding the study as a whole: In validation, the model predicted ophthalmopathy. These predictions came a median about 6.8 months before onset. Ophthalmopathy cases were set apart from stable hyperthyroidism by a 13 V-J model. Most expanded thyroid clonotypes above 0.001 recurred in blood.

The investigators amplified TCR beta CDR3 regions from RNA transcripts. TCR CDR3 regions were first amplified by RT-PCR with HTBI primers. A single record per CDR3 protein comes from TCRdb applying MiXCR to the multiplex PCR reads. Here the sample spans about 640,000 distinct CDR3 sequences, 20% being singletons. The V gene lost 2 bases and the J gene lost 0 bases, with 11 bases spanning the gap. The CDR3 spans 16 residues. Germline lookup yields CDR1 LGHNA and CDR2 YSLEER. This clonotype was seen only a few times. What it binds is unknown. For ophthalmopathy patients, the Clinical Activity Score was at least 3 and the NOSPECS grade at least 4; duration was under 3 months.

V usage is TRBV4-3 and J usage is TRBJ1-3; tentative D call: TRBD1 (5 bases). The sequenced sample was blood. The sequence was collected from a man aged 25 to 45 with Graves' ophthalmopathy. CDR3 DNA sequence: TGCGCCAGCAGCCAATCCACAGGAATCTCTGGAAACACCATATATTTT. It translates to CASSQSTGISGNTIYF.